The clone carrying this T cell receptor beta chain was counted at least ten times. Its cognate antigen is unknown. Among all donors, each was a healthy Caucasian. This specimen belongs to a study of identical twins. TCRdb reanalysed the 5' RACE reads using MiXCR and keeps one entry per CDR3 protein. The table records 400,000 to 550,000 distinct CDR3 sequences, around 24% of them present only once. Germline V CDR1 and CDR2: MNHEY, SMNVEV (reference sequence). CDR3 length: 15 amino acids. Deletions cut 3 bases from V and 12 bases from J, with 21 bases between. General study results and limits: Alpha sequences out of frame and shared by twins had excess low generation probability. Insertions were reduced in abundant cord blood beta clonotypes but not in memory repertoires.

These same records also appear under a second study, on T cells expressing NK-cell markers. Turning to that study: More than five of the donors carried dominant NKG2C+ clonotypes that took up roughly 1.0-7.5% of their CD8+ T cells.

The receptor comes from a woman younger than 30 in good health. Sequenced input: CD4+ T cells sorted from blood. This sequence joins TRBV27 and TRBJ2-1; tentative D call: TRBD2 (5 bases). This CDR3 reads CASSFMGSSGFVQFF. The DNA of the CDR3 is TGTGCCAGCAGTTTCATGGGGAGCTCAGGTTTTGTGCAGTTCTTC.